This TCR beta chain was found in a study of identical twins. Notes on the study in general: In cord blood, abundant beta clonotypes had fewer insertions; memory showed no trend.

The sample holds a few counts of this clonotype. The antigen is undetermined. Deletions cut 0 bases from V and 2 bases from J, with 11 bases between. The CDR3 loop spans 14 amino acids. CDR1 and CDR2 (germline): DFQATT, SNEGSKA (reference sequence). Healthy Caucasians, and only they, were the donors. MiXCR, applied by TCRdb to the 5' RACE reads, yields one record per CDR3 protein. There are some 240,000 distinct CDR3 sequences in the sample; about 8.3% occur only once, and roughly 3.1% lies in the top ten. This sample was also put to use in a study of yellow fever vaccine responses in identical twins.

The chain links TRBV20-1 to TRBJ2-7, with D possibly called TRBD1 or TRBD2 (5 bases each). Sequenced material: CD8+ T cells sorted from blood. The TCR was taken from a woman between 18 and 29 years old in good health. CDR3 loop: CSARESRGPYEQYF. In DNA form, the CDR3 reads TGCAGTGCTAGAGAGAGCCGGGGCCCCTACGAGCAGTACTTC.